The 11 T cell receptor beta chains below were found in one sample sequenced in a study of blood T cell repertoires in COVID-19. The data were produced by immunoSEQ multiplex PCR, yet TCRdb's version contains in-frame clones alone and is incomplete. The sample has about 500,000 clones; roughly 89% are singletons. Sequences were obtained from peripheral blood. All receptors come from a young man with COVID-19, enrolled during active disease.

This clone was recorded once. This chain joins TRBV7-2 and TRBJ2-3, with 7 bases identical to TRBD2. In germline, CDR1 is SGHTA, CDR2 FQGNSA. V lost 5 bases to trimming and J lost 0 bases; unmatched junction nucleotides: 11. The CDR3 contains 17 residues. This CDR3 reads CASSLRKRGLSTDTQYF. The CDR3 DNA reads TGTGCCAGCAGCCTGCGGAAGCGGGGCCTCAGCACAGATACGCAGTATTTT.

V is TRBV29-1 and J is TRBJ2-2; 10 bases are shared with TRBD2. This CDR3 has 15 residues. Losses at the gene ends were 7 bases for V and 4 bases for J; bases not matched to a gene: 9. In germline, CDR1 is SQVTM, CDR2 ANQGSEA. Here the CDR3 reads CSATHSGGITGELFF. DNA for the CDR3: TGCAGCGCCACCCATAGCGGGGGGATCACCGGGGAGCTGTTTTTT.

This clone was seen only a few times. The V call is TRBV11-2, the J call TRBJ2-5, with D hard to call. The V end lost 2 bases, the J end lost 5 bases, and 9 bases lay between the germline ends. This CDR3 region has 13 residues. Germline V gene lookup returns CDR1 SGHAT and CDR2 FQNNGV. CDR3 sequence: CASSLQVVETQYF. CDR3 DNA: TGTGCCAGCAGCTTACAGGTCGTGGAGACCCAGTACTTC. The full variable domain, with the rest looked up from reference TRBV11-2 and TRBJ2-5, is EAGVAQSPRYKIIEKRQSVAFWCNPISGHATLYWYQQILGQGPKLLIQFQNNGVVDDSQLPKDRFSAERLKGVDSTLKIQPAKLEDSAVYLCASSLQVVETQYFGPGTRLLVL.

In DNA, the CDR3 is TGTGCCAGCAGCCTGGAGGGACTAGCGGGAGTTGATGAGCAGTTCTTC. Protein product: CASSLEGLAGVDEQFF. The chain is built from TRBV5-4 and TRBJ2-1; 14 bases match TRBD2. J gave up 8 bases and V 4 bases, and 8 bases lay outside the gene matches. The length of the CDR3 is 16 residues. CDR1 and CDR2 from the germline V gene are SGHNT and YYREEE (reference sequence).

Points on this clone: Other nucleotide sequences from this sample produce the same CDR3. The V gene is TRBV9, the J gene TRBJ2-1, with TRBD2 matching over 7 bases. V lost 2 bases, J lost 7 bases, and 3 bases stayed unmatched. CDR1 and CDR2 (germline): SGDLS, YYNGEE. The CDR3 loop spans 13 amino acids. Written as DNA, the CDR3 is TGTGCCAGCAGCGTCAATAGCGGGAATGAGCAGTTCTTC. Residues: CASSVNSGNEQFF.

The V and J genes are TRBV6-5 and TRBJ2-1, with 9 bases matching TRBD2. CDR3 size: 15 residues. Germline assignment: CDR1 MNHEY and CDR2 SVGAGI. The J segment lost 4 bases and the V segment lost 10 bases, leaving 11 bases of the junction unmatched. CDR3 residues: CATKLLSGRYNEQFF. The CDR3 coding sequence is TGTGCCACCAAACTGCTTAGCGGGAGATACAATGAGCAGTTCTTC.

This rearrangement joins TRBV5-1 to TRBJ2-6; a possible D gene is TRBD1 (5 bases). CDR3 length equals 15 residues. Trimming shortened V by 5 bases and J by 0 bases, and 9 bases separated the two germline ends. CDR1 is SGHRS, CDR2 YFSETQ, per germline. Written as DNA, the CDR3 is TGCGCCAGCAGTACAGGAAGCTCTGGGGCCAACGTCCTGACTTTC. It translates to CASSTGSSGANVLTF.

The chain links TRBV2 to TRBJ2-5, with 8 bases fitting TRBD2. The CDR3 consists of 14 residues. Germline V gives CDR1 SNHLY, CDR2 FYNNEI. V gave up 7 bases and J gave up 4 bases; unmatched junction bases: 8. CDR3 nucleotide sequence: TGTGCCAGCATCAGAGCGGGGGTCCCAGAGACCCAGTACTTC. It encodes CASIRAGVPETQYF. Full variable domain (rest looked up from reference TRBV2 and TRBJ2-5): EPEVTQTPSHQVTQMGQEVILRCVPISNHLYFYWYRQILGQKVEFLVSFYNNEISEKSEIFDDQFSVERPDGSNFTLKIRSTKLEDSAMYFCASIRAGVPETQYFGPGTRLLVL.

J is TRBJ1-1 and V is TRBV10-1, with 10 nucleotides matching TRBD1. The J segment lost 5 bases and the V segment lost 4 bases, leaving 7 bases of the junction unmatched. Germline CDR1 WNHNN, CDR2 SYGVQD (reference sequence). The CDR3 totals 15 residues. This CDR3 reads CASSVRQGAGTEAFF. The DNA for the CDR3 is TGCGCCAGCAGTGTCCGACAGGGGGCCGGAACTGAAGCTTTCTTT.

The chain combines TRBV19 with TRBJ1-3, with TRBD1 as a possible D gene (6 bases). With 1 base removed from V and 4 bases from J, the gap between germline ends came to 8 bases. This CDR3 spans 14 amino acids. Germline loops: CDR1 LNHDA, CDR2 SQIVND (reference sequence). The CDR3 nucleotides are TGTGCCAGTAGTATAGTAGGGGGAGGAAACACCATATATTTT. This encodes CASSIVGGGNTIYF.

This clone was recorded a few times. This sequence joins TRBV4-1 and TRBJ1-3, with D unresolved. Per the germline V gene, CDR1 is MGHRA and CDR2 is YSYEKL. The CDR3 has 16 residues. V was trimmed by 4 bases and J by 0 bases, leaving 13 bases between them. CDR3: CASSRAVAASGNTIYF. Written as DNA, the CDR3 is TGCGCCAGCAGCCGAGCGGTAGCCGCCTCTGGAAACACCATATATTTT.